This T cell receptor beta chain stems from a study of a mutant IDH1 vaccine in newly diagnosed glioma. Study-level information: There were 62.5% males and around 38% females among treated patients, whose mean age was approximately 41 years.

About this clone itself: Its antigen is undetermined.

After removal of 0 bases from V and 7 bases from J, the junction contained 8 bases not matched to a gene. CDR1 SGHRS and CDR2 YFSETQ come from the germline V gene. CDR3 size: 17 residues. The time point was: week 35, safety follow-up. With topical imiquimod, each dose of the vaccine consisted of 300 ug of mutant IDH1 20-mer peptide. Broader study findings: There were vaccine-induced immune responses in around 94% of the patients.

Assay: immunoSEQ multiplex PCR; the TCRdb copy retains only in-frame clones and omits some. This sample carries about 32,000 clones, 80% of them seen once, and the ten largest clones take 3.2%. The TCR was taken from a man aged 35 to 55 with glioma. Some clones in this sample may be carry-over from other donors' samples. The sequencing here drew on PBMCs, taken from a glioma patient whose treatment included an IDH1 peptide vaccine. The chain is built from TRBV5-1 and TRBJ2-3; 13 nucleotides align to TRBD2. CDR3 DNA sequence: TGCGCCAGCAGCTTGGATACTAGCGGGGGGGCAGTAAATACGCAGTATTTT. Translation gives CASSLDTSGGAVNTQYF. Variable domain in full (rest from reference TRBV5-1 and TRBJ2-3): KAGVTQTPRYLIKTRGQQVTLSCSPISGHRSVSWYQQTPGQGLQFLFEYFSETQRNKGNFPGRFSGRQFSNSRSEMNVSTLELGDSALYLCASSLDTSGGAVNTQYFGPGTRLTVL.